This TCR beta chain is drawn from a study of blood T cell repertoires in COVID-19. The method was immunoSEQ multiplex PCR; TCRdb's version includes in-frame clones alone and lacks a portion of them. Of 150,000 to 200,000 clones detected, around 75% appear once; the ten largest clones hold around 13%. Germline CDR1 reads SEHNR; CDR2 reads FQNEAQ (reference sequence). V lost 0 bases, J lost 4 bases, and 10 bases lay in between. This CDR3 is built from 15 residues. The chain uses TRBV7-9 and TRBJ1-5; D might be TRBD1 (5 bases). This sequence was found in a woman of 80 years or more with acute or convalescent COVID-19. Sequences were obtained from peripheral blood. The CDR3 bases are TGTGCCAGCAGCTTAGCGGGCGGGGGTAATCAGCCCCAGCATTTT. Its translation is CASSLAGGGNQPQHF.